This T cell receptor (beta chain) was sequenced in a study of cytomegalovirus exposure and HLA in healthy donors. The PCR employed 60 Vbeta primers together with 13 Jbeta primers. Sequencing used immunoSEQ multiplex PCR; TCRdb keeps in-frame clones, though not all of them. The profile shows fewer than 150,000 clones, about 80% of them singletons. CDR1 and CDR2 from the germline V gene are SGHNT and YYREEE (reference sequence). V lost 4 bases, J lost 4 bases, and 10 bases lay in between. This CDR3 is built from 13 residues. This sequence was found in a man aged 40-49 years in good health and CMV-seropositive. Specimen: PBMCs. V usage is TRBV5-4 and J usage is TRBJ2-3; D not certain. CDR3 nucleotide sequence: TGTGCCAGCAGCCCCCCGTCGTCAGATACGCAGTATTTT. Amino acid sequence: CASSPPSSDTQYF.